This TCR beta chain was documented in a study of blood T cell repertoires in COVID-19. Study as a whole: PBMCs, B-cell-depleted T cells, or T cells were the source of the cDNA or gDNA that made up the material.

In the source study's methods: Amplification from reference gene primers served as the basis for estimated nucleated cell counts. Profiled with immunoSEQ multiplex PCR; TCRdb holds only in-frame clones, not every one. Clonal size and the V and J genes are those of that table, whereas D and trimming came from the DNA. The data show about 200,000 clones, roughly 75% seen once. Specimen: peripheral blood. This sequence was found in a woman in her 70s with acute or convalescent COVID-19.

Here the CDR3 reads CASSQHRGNQPQHF. CDR3 DNA: TGCGCCAGCAGCCAACACAGGGGCAATCAGCCCCAGCATTTT. The gene calls are TRBV4-1 and TRBJ1-5; possibly TRBD1 for D (6 bases). CDR1 is MGHRA, CDR2 YSYEKL, per germline. The CDR3 has 14 residues. Deletions cut 2 bases from V and 2 bases from J, with 7 bases between.